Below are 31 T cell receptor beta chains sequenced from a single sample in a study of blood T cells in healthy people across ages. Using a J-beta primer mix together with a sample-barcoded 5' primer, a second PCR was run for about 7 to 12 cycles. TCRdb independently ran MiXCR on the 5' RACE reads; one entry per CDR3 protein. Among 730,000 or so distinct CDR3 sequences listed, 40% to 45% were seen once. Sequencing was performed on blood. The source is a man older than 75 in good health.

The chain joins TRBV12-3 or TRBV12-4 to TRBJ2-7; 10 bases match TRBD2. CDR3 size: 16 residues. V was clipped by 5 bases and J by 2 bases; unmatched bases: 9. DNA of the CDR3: TGTGCCAGCAGTCTGAGGACTAGCGGACGTACCTACGAGCAGTACTTC. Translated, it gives CASSLRTSGRTYEQYF.

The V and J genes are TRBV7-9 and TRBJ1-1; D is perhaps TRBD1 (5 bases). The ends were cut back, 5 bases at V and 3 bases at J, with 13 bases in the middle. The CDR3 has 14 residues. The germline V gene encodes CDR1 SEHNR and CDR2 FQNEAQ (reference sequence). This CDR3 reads CASSRDLGYTEAFF. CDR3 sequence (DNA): TGTGCCAGCAGCCGGGACTTAGGGTACACTGAAGCTTTCTTT.

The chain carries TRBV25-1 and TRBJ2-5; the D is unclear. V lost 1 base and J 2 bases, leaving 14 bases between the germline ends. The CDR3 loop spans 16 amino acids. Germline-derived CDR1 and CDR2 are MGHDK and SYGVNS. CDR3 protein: CASSESPTRVQETQYF. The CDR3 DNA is TGTGCCAGCAGTGAATCCCCGACCAGAGTACAAGAGACCCAGTACTTC.

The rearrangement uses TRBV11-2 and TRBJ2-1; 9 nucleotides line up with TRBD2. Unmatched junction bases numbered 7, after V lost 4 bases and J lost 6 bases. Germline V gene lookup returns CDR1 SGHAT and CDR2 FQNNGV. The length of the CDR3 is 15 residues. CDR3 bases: TGTGCCAGCAGCTCTCTAGCGGGACGCCGCAATGAGCAGTTCTTC. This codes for CASSSLAGRRNEQFF.

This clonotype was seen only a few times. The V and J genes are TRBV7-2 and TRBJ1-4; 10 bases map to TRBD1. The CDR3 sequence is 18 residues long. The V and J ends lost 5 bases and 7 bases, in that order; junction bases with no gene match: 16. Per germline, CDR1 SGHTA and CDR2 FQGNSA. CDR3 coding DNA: TGTGCCAGCAGCCAGAGACAGGGGGCATTATCGTCCACTGAAAAACTGTTTTTT. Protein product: CASSQRQGALSSTEKLFF.

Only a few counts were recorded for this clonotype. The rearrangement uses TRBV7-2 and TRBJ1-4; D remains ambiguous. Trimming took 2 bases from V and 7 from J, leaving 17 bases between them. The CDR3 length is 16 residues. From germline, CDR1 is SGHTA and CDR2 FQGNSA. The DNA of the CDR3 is TGTGCCAGCAGCTTAATTGGGCCCCAAGGCGGTGAAAAACTGTTTTTT. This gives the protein CASSLIGPQGGEKLFF. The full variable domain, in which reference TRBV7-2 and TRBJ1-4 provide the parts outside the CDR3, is GAGVSQSPSNKVTEKGKDVELRCDPISGHTALYWYRQSLGQGLEFLIYFQGNSAPDKSGLPSDRFSAERTGGSVSTLTIQRTQQEDSAVYLCASSLIGPQGGEKLFFGSGTQLSVL.

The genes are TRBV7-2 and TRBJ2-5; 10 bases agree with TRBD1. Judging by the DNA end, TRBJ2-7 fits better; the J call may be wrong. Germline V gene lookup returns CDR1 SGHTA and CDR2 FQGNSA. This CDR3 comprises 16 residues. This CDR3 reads CASSLDWDRGFYEQYF. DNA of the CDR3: TGTGCCAGCAGCTTAGACTGGGACAGGGGCTTCTACGAGCAGTACTTC.

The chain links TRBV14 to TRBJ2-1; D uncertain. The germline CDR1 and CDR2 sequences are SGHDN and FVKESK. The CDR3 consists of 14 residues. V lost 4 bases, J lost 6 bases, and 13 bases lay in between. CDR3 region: CASSRDLSGNEQFF. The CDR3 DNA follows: TGTGCCAGCAGCCGGGATCTCTCGGGCAATGAGCAGTTCTTC.

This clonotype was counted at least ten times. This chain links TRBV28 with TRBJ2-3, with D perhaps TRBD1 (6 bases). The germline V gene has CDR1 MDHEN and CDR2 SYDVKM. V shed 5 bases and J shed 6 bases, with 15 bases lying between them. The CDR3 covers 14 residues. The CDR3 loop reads CASSLRQDPDTQYF. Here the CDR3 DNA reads TGTGCCAGCAGTCTCCGACAGGACCCTGATACGCAGTATTTT.

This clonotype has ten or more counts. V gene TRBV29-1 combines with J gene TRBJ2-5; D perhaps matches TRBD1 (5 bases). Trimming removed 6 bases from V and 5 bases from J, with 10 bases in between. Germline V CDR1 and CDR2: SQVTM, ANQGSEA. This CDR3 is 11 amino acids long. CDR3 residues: CSVDSLETQYF. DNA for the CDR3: TGCAGCGTCGACAGTCTGGAGACCCAGTACTTC.

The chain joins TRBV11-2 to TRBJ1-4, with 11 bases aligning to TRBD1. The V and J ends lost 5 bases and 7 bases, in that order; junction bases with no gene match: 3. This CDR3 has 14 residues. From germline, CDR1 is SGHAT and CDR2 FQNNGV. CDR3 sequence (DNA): TGTGCCAGCAGCCGGGACAGGGGGTTTGAAAAACTGTTTTTT. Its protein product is CASSRDRGFEKLFF.

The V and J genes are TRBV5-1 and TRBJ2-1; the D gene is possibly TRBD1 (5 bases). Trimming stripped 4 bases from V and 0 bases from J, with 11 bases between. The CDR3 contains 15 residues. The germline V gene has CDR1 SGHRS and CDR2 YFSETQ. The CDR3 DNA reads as TGCGCCAGCAGCCCAGAAGGGGCCTCCTACAATGAGCAGTTCTTC. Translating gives CASSPEGASYNEQFF.

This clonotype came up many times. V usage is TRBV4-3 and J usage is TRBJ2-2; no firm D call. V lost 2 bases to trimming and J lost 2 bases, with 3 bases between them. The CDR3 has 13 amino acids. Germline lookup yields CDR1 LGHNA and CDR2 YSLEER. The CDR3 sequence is CASSQTNTGELFF. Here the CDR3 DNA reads TGCGCCAGCAGCCAAACTAACACCGGGGAGCTGTTTTTT.

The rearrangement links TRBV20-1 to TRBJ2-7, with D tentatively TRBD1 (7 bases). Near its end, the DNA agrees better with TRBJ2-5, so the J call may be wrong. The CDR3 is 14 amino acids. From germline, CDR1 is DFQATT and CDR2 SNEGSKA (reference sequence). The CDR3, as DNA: TGCAGTGCTAGACCAGGGGGGCGAACCGAGACCCAGTACTTC. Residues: CSARPGGRTETQYF.

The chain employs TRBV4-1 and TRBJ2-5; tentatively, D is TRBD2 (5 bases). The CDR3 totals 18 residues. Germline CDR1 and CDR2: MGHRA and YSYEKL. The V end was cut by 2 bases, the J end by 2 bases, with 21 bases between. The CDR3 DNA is TGCGCCAGCAGCCAAACGGCCTCGGGGATCCCGTCTCAAGAGACCCAGTACTTC. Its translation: CASSQTASGIPSQETQYF.

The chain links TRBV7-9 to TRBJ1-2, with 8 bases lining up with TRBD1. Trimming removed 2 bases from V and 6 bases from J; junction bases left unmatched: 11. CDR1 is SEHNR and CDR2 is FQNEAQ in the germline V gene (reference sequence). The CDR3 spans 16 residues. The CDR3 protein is CASSLLTQGASDGYTF. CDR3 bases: TGTGCCAGCAGCTTACTGACGCAGGGGGCATCGGATGGCTACACCTTC. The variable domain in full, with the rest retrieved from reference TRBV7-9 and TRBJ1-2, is DTGVSQNPRHKITKRGQNVTFRCDPISEHNRLYWYRQTLGQGPEFLTYFQNEAQLEKSRLLSDRFSAERPKGSFSTLEIQRTEQGDSAMYLCASSLLTQGASDGYTFGSGTRLTVV.

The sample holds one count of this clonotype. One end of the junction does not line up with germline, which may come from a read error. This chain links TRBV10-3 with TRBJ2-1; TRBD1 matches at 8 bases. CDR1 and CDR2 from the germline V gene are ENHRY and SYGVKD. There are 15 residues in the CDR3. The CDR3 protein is CASSLRRQGSNEQFF. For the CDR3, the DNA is TGTGCCAGCAGTCTGAGAAGACAGGGGAGCAATGAGCAGTTCTTC.

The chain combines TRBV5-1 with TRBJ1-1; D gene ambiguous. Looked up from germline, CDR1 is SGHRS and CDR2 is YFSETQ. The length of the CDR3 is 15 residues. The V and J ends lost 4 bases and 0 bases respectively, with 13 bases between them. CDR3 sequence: CASSPGEGMNTEAFF. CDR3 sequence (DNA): TGCGCCAGCAGCCCCGGGGAAGGGATGAACACTGAAGCTTTCTTT.

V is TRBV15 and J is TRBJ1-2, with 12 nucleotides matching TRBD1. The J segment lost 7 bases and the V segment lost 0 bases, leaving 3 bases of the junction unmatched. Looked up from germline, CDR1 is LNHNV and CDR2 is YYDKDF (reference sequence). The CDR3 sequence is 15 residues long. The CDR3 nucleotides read TGTGCCACCAGCAGAGAGGGACAGGGGGCGCGTGGCTACACCTTC. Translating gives CATSREGQGARGYTF. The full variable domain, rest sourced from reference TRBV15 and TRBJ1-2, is DAMVIQNPRYQVTQFGKPVTLSCSQTLNHNVMYWYQQKSSQAPKLLFHYYDKDFNNEADTPDNFQSRRPNTSFCFLDIRSPGLGDTAMYLCATSREGQGARGYTFGSGTRLTVV.

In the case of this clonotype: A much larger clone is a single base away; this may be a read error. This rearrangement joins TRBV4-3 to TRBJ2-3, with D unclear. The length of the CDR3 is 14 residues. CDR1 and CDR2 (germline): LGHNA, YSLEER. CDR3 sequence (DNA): TGCGCCAGCAGCCAAGATAGCCGCACAGAAACGCAGTATTTT. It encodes CASSQDSRTETQYF.

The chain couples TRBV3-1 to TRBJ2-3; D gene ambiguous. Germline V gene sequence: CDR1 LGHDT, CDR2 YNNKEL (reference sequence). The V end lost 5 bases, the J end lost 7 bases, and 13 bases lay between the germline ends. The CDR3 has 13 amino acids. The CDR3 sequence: CASSSVLSYTQYF. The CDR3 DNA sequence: TGTGCCAGCAGCTCCGTCCTTTCGTATACGCAGTATTTT.

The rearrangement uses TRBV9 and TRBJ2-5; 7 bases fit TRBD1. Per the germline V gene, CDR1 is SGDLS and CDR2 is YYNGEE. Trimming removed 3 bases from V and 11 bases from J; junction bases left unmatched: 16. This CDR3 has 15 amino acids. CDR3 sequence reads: CASSDTGDPMGVQYF. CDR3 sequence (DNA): TGTGCCAGCAGCGATACAGGGGACCCTATGGGAGTGCAGTACTTC.

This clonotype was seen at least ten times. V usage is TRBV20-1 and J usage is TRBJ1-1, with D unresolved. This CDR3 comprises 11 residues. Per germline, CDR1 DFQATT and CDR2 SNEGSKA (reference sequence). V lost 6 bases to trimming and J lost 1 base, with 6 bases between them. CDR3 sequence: CSASGNTEAFF. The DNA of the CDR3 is TGCAGTGCGTCAGGGAACACTGAAGCTTTCTTT.

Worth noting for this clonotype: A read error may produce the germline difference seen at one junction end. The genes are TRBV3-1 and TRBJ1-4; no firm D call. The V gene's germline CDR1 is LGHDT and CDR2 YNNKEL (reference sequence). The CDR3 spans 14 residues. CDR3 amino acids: CASGQGWTGEKLFF. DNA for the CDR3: TGTGCCAGCGGCCAAGGCTGGACGGGAGAAAAACTGTTTTTT.

The CDR3 coding sequence is TGTGCCAGCAGTTTTCGCCTCGATGGGACAGGGGGGCCCTACGAGCAGTACTTC. Its translation is CASSFRLDGTGGPYEQYF. The chain joins TRBV27 to TRBJ2-7; 11 nucleotides match TRBD1. V lost 3 bases, J lost 2 bases, and 12 bases stayed unmatched. This CDR3 spans 18 amino acids. The germline gives CDR1 MNHEY, CDR2 SMNVEV (reference sequence).

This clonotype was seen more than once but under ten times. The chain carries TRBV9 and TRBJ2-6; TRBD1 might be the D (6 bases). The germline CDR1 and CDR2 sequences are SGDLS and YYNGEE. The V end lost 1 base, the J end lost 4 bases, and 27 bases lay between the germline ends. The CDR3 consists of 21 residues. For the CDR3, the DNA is TGTGCCAGCAGCGTATCATCTTACCCTGGGGGCGTAGGTTCGGGGGCCAACGTCCTGACTTTC. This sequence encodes CASSVSSYPGGVGSGANVLTF.

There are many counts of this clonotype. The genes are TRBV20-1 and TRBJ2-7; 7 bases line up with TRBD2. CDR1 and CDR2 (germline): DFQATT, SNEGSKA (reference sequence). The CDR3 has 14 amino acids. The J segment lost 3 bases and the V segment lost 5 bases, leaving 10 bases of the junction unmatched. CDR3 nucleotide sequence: TGCAGTGCTTTAAGGACTAGTGGGGGCTACGAGCAGTACTTC. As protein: CSALRTSGGYEQYF.

The CDR3 DNA reads TGTGCCAGCAGTGAACAGTGGGCTCACGAGCAGTACTTC. Protein sequence: CASSEQWAHEQYF. J is TRBJ2-5 and V is TRBV6-1, with D unresolved. The J call may be incorrect, as the DNA end agrees better with TRBJ2-7. CDR3 length: 13 residues. Germline assignment: CDR1 MNHNS and CDR2 SASEGT.

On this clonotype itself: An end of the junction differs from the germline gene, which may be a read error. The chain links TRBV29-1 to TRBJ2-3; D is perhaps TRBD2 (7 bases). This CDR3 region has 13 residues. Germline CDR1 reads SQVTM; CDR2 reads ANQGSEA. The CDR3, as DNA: TGCAGCGTTGGGTGGCGGGGGCCAGATGCGCAGTATTTT. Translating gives CSVGWRGPDAQYF.

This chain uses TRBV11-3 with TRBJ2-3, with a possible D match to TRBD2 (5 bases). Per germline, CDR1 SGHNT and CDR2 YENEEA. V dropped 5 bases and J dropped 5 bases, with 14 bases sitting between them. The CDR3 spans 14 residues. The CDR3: CASSARPGEDTQYF. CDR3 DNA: TGTGCCAGCAGCGCCCGCCCCGGGGAAGATACGCAGTATTTT. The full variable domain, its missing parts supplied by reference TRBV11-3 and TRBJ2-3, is EAGVVQSPRYKIIEKKQPVAFWCNPISGHNTLYWYLQNLGQGPELLIRYENEEAVDDSQLPKDRFSAERLKGVDSTLKIQPAELGDSAVYLCASSARPGEDTQYFGPGTRLTVL.

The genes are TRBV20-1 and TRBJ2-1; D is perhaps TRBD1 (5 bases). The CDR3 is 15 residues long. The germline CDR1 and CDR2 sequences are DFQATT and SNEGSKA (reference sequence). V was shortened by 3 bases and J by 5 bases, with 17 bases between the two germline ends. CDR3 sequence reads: CSASGAAWNNNEQFF. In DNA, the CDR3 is TGCAGTGCTAGTGGGGCAGCCTGGAATAACAATGAGCAGTTCTTC.